This T cell receptor (beta chain) was captured in a study of cytomegalovirus exposure and HLA in healthy donors. About the study: The roughly 130 validation repertoires used the same platform as the 666 first-cohort repertoires, a later analysis reported. Study-wide points: First-cohort TCR clusters were later found to tend to co-occur in the approximately 120 validation repertoires. Using the classifier, cytomegalovirus status was reportedly diagnosed with high specificity and sensitivity. Rarity characterized most TCR sequences, yet some public TCRs appeared in many donors.

As concerns this clone: Its target is not known. This sample also contains other DNA sequences that code for the same CDR3.

Repertoires were generated with immunoSEQ multiplex PCR, while TCRdb's copy carries only in-frame clones and drops some. The sample has about 260,000 clones, about nine tenths seen once; the top ten hold approximately 3.1%. From germline, CDR1 is SEHNR and CDR2 FQNEAQ (reference sequence). The J segment lost 5 bases and the V segment lost 4 bases, leaving 5 bases of the junction unmatched. The CDR3 is 15 amino acids. The receptor was derived from a young woman in good health and CMV-seronegative. The V and J genes are TRBV7-9 and TRBJ2-1, with 10 positions matching TRBD2. Sequencing was carried out using PBMCs. CDR3 residues: CASSSTSGTNNEQFF. CDR3 bases: TGTGCCAGCAGCTCAACTAGCGGGACCAACAATGAGCAGTTCTTC.